These 27 T cell receptor beta chains were all obtained from the same sample, sequenced in a study of Tregs in tolerant kidney transplant recipients. Only in-frame clones appear in the TCRdb table, and some are missing; sequencing was by immunoSEQ multiplex PCR. The data contain some 90,000 clones, just over 90% of them singletons. The sequenced sample consisted of CD8+ T cells from blood. All receptors come from a human donor in good health.

This clone occurred once. This chain connects TRBV6-1 to TRBJ1-5; D unresolved. This CDR3 contains 15 residues. Trimming removed 6 bases at V and 0 bases at J, with 12 bases between. Per germline, CDR1 MNHNS and CDR2 SASEGT. The CDR3 reads CASSEFSYSNQPQHF. The CDR3 coding sequence is TGTGCCAGCAGCGAATTCAGTTATAGCAATCAGCCCCAGCATTTT.

On this clone: The germline gene is not matched at one end of the junction; a read error may be the cause. The chain couples TRBV20-1 to TRBJ2-3; D is perhaps TRBD2 (6 bases). CDR3 length equals 11 residues. Germline CDR1 reads DFQATT; CDR2 reads SNEGSKA (reference sequence). In DNA form, the CDR3 reads TGCAGTGCTACGGGACTCTGGGGGAGCGTTTTT. Its protein is CSATGLWGSVF.

The genes are TRBV23-1 and TRBJ1-5, with 7 bases fitting TRBD1. TRBV23-1 is an ORF, and what it does is uncertain. V dropped 2 bases and J dropped 1; count of bases not matched to a gene: 2. The CDR3 extends over 15 amino acids. The CDR3, as DNA: TGCGCCAGCAGTCAAGCCAGGGGGAGCAATCAGCCCCAGCATTTT. It yields the protein CASSQARGSNQPQHF.

This clone occurred once. The rearrangement uses TRBV7-9 and TRBJ1-6, with a weak D call TRBD1 (6 bases). Deletions cut 3 bases from V and 9 bases from J, with 12 bases between. Germline-derived CDR1 and CDR2 are SEHNR and FQNEAQ (reference sequence). The length of the CDR3 is 14 residues. The CDR3 protein is CASSLGGLGSPLHF. CDR3 DNA sequence: TGTGCCAGCAGCTTGGGGGGGCTGGGTTCACCCCTCCACTTT.

This chain connects TRBV25-1 to TRBJ2-1; 10 bases fit TRBD2. Germline CDR1 is MGHDK and CDR2 is SYGVNS. This CDR3 is built from 17 residues. V lost 5 bases and J lost 4; bases outside the gene matches: 11. The CDR3 loop is CASSSRLAGLSYNEQFF. The CDR3, as DNA: TGTGCCAGCAGTAGCAGACTAGCGGGCCTTTCGTACAATGAGCAGTTCTTC.

V gene TRBV7-6 combines with J gene TRBJ1-4; D may be TRBD1 (5 bases). V lost 4 bases, J lost 7 bases, and 13 bases lay in between. Germline loops: CDR1 SGHVS, CDR2 FNYEAQ. The CDR3 totals 14 residues. CDR3 bases: TGTGCCAGCAGCTCCATGCCGAGGGGTGAAAAACTGTTTTTT. Its translation is CASSSMPRGEKLFF. Based on the CDR3 plus reference TRBV7-6 and TRBJ1-4, the full variable domain is GAGVSQSPRYKVTKRGQDVALRCDPISGHVSLYWYRQALGQGPEFLTYFNYEAQQDKSGLPNDRFSAERPEGSISTLTIQRTEQRDSAMYRCASSSMPRGEKLFFGSGTQLSVL.

The chain links TRBV18 to TRBJ1-1; 9 bases map to TRBD1. CDR3 length equals 15 residues. Per the germline V gene, CDR1 is KGHSH and CDR2 is LQKENI. Trimming removed 3 bases from V and 0 bases from J; junction bases left unmatched: 2. For the CDR3, the DNA is TGTGCCAGCTCACCTCGGACAGGGGTGAACACTGAAGCTTTCTTT. Residues: CASSPRTGVNTEAFF.

The chain carries TRBV30 and TRBJ1-1; D is unclear. V was trimmed by 5 bases and J by 2 bases, leaving 6 bases between them. The V gene's germline CDR1 is GTSNPN and CDR2 SVGIG (reference sequence). The CDR3 is 11 residues long. CDR3: CAWDTNTEAFF. Written as DNA, the CDR3 is TGTGCCTGGGACACCAACACTGAAGCTTTCTTT.

The gene calls are TRBV6-1 and TRBJ2-5; 9 nucleotides agree with TRBD1. The CDR3 has 13 amino acids. From germline, CDR1 is MNHNS and CDR2 SASEGT. Trimming took 6 bases from V and 4 from J; bases not matched to a gene: 3. Written as DNA, the CDR3 is TGTGCCAGCAGCTGGACAGGGGTAGAGACCCAGTACTTC. Residues: CASSWTGVETQYF.

The V call is TRBV7-9, the J call TRBJ2-7; D gene ambiguous. CDR3 length equals 13 residues. Germline loops: CDR1 SEHNR, CDR2 FQNEAQ (reference sequence). V was shortened by 2 bases and J by 2 bases, with 7 bases between the two germline ends. As DNA, the CDR3 is TGTGCCAGCAGCTTAATCGCCCCCTACGAGCAGTACTTC. This gives the protein CASSLIAPYEQYF.

This clone was seen more than once but under ten times. The V and J genes are TRBV6-4 and TRBJ2-3; TRBD2 agrees at 8 bases. The trim removed 0 bases at V and 1 base at J, leaving 6 bases unmatched. The CDR3 runs 17 residues. The germline CDR1 and CDR2 sequences are MRHNA and SNTAGT. The CDR3 DNA reads TGTGCCAGCAGTGACTCCGACGGGGGGGCCGGCACAGATACGCAGTATTTT. This encodes CASSDSDGGAGTDTQYF.

The chain has TRBV6-5 and TRBJ2-1, with 12 bases identical to TRBD2. J lost 3 bases, V lost 0 bases, and 0 bases had no gene match. Germline loops: CDR1 MNHEY, CDR2 SVGAGI. The CDR3 spans 16 residues. The DNA of the CDR3 is TGTGCCAGCAGTTACTCGACTAGCGGGAGCTACAATGAGCAGTTCTTC. Protein product: CASSYSTSGSYNEQFF.

The chain is built from TRBV5-4 and TRBJ2-7; D possibly matches TRBD1 or TRBD2 (5 bases each). This CDR3 is 13 amino acids long. Germline loops: CDR1 SGHNT, CDR2 YYREEE (reference sequence). Trimming stripped 3 bases from V and 2 bases from J, with 9 bases between. The CDR3 DNA is TGTGCCAGCAGCTCGGGACGGACCTACGAGCAGTACTTC. It translates to CASSSGRTYEQYF.

V gene TRBV19 combines with J gene TRBJ2-7, with D possibly TRBD1 on 6 matching bases. The CDR3 is 13 amino acids. The germline V gene has CDR1 LNHDA and CDR2 SQIVND (reference sequence). The V and J ends lost 8 bases and 3 bases respectively, with 14 bases between them. The CDR3 loop is CASRRGQFYEQYF. CDR3 coding DNA: TGTGCCAGTCGAAGAGGACAGTTCTACGAGCAGTACTTC.

The CDR3 region has the DNA TGTGCCAGTGGGTCACAGGGAGAGACCCAGTACTTC. This codes for CASGSQGETQYF. V usage is TRBV19 and J usage is TRBJ2-5; D may be TRBD1 (6 bases). This CDR3 spans 12 amino acids. Germline V lookup: CDR1 LNHDA, CDR2 SQIVND (reference sequence). The germline V and J ends were trimmed by 8 bases and 4 bases, with 11 bases remaining between them.

This chain uses TRBV5-5 with TRBJ2-2; either TRBD1 or TRBD2 may fit D (5 bases each). The V and J ends lost 4 bases and 3 bases respectively, with 16 bases between them. This CDR3 spans 16 amino acids. Germline assignment: CDR1 SGHKS and CDR2 YYEKEE (reference sequence). For the CDR3, the DNA is TGTGCCAGCAGCAGTTACAGGTGGGGGTACACCGGGGAGCTGTTTTTT. Translation: CASSSYRWGYTGELFF.

The chain uses TRBV10-2 and TRBJ2-2; 16 positions match TRBD2. The CDR3 runs 18 residues. The J segment lost 3 bases and the V segment lost 6 bases, leaving 7 bases of the junction unmatched. CDR1 is WSHSY, CDR2 SAAADI, per germline. The chain's CDR3 is CASRGLAGGPWDTGELFF. CDR3 in DNA: TGCGCCAGCAGGGGACTAGCGGGAGGGCCCTGGGACACCGGGGAGCTGTTTTTT.

The J gene is TRBJ2-3, the V gene TRBV5-4, with D uncertain. The germline V gene has CDR1 SGHNT and CDR2 YYREEE (reference sequence). Trimming shortened V by 1 base and J by 1 base, and 10 bases separated the two germline ends. The CDR3 is 15 residues long. This chain's CDR3 is CASSLLPERTDTQYF. The DNA of the CDR3 is TGTGCCAGCAGCTTGCTGCCCGAGCGCACAGATACGCAGTATTTT. The full variable domain, in which reference TRBV5-4 and TRBJ2-3 provide the parts outside the CDR3, is ETGVTQSPTHLIKTRGQQVTLRCSSQSGHNTVSWYQQALGQGPQFIFQYYREEENGRGNFPPRFSGLQFPNYSSELNVNALELDDSALYLCASSLLPERTDTQYFGPGTRLTVL.

The chain carries TRBV9 and TRBJ1-1, with D perhaps matching TRBD1 (6 bases). The V end was cut by 1 base, the J end by 4 bases, with 11 bases between. The CDR3 sequence is 14 residues long. The V gene's germline CDR1 is SGDLS and CDR2 YYNGEE. The CDR3 nucleotides read TGTGCCAGCAGCGTATACAGGGAGGGCACTGAAGCTTTCTTT. Its translation: CASSVYREGTEAFF.

Concerning this clone itself: One end of the junction varies from germline; a read error may be responsible. The CDR3 loop is CASSPGLGGTYEQYF. The CDR3 nucleotides read TGTGCTAGCAGTCCAGGGTTGGGGGGAACCTACGAGCAGTACTTC. This sequence joins TRBV7-7 and TRBJ2-7; TRBD2 is a possible D gene (6 bases). Per germline, CDR1 SSHAT and CDR2 FNYEAQ (reference sequence). The CDR3 has 15 residues.

The rearrangement uses TRBV27 and TRBJ2-1; 9 positions agree with TRBD1. CDR3 length: 16 amino acids. V was pared by 2 bases and J by 0 bases, with 2 bases of the junction left unmatched. CDR1 is MNHEY, CDR2 SMNVEV, per germline (reference sequence). This chain's CDR3 is CASSLGTGPSYNEQFF. The CDR3 DNA reads TGTGCCAGCAGTTTAGGGACAGGGCCCTCCTACAATGAGCAGTTCTTC.

V gene TRBV10-3 combines with J gene TRBJ2-4; D possibly corresponds to TRBD2 (7 bases). Trimming left V 3 bases short and J 4 bases short, with 25 bases between. This CDR3 is built from 19 residues. Per the germline V gene, CDR1 is ENHRY and CDR2 is SYGVKD. The CDR3 DNA reads TGTGCCATCAGTGATTTTACCTCGAAGGGGGGGAGAAAAAAAAACATTCAGTACTTC. This gives the protein CAISDFTSKGGRKKNIQYF.

The V gene is TRBV6-5, the J gene TRBJ2-7, with D maybe TRBD2 (6 bases). CDR1 is MNHEY, CDR2 SVGAGI, per germline. V dropped 2 bases and J dropped 4 bases, with 12 bases sitting between them. This CDR3 has 14 amino acids. The CDR3 bases are TGTGCCAGCAGTTACGGGATGGACTATTACGAGCAGTACTTC. Translating it yields CASSYGMDYYEQYF.

The chain employs TRBV9 and TRBJ1-2; D call uncertain. Germline V gene sequence: CDR1 SGDLS, CDR2 YYNGEE. The CDR3 consists of 15 residues. Trimming pared 6 bases from V and 1 base from J, leaving 16 bases between. The CDR3, as DNA: TGTGCCAGCACCAATCCCCGGGCTGATAACTATGGCTACACCTTC. Protein: CASTNPRADNYGYTF. The entire variable domain, with the rest obtained from reference TRBV9 and TRBJ1-2, is as follows: DSGVTQTPKHLITATGQRVTLRCSPRSGDLSVYWYQQSLDQGLQFLIQYYNGEERAKGNILERFSAQQFPDLHSELNLSSLELGDSALYFCASTNPRADNYGYTFGSGTRLTVV.

This chain links TRBV7-9 with TRBJ2-3; 11 nucleotides align to TRBD2. The CDR3 runs 15 residues. After removal of 5 bases from V and 4 bases from J, the junction contained 5 bases not matched to a gene. Germline values: CDR1 SEHNR, CDR2 FQNEAQ (reference sequence). This chain's CDR3 is CASSQVAGGPDTQYF. CDR3 bases: TGTGCCAGCAGCCAAGTAGCGGGAGGGCCAGATACGCAGTATTTT.

The sample holds a few counts of this clone. J is TRBJ2-3 and V is TRBV6-4, with D possibly TRBD1 on 5 matching bases. From germline, CDR1 is MRHNA and CDR2 SNTAGT. CDR3 length: 14 amino acids. V was shortened by 0 bases and J by 1 base, with 5 bases between the two germline ends. DNA for the CDR3: TGTGCCAGCAGTGACTCCAGGGGCACAGATACGCAGTATTTT. This sequence encodes CASSDSRGTDTQYF.

This clone was seen once. V usage is TRBV30 and J usage is TRBJ2-3; 7 bases are shared with TRBD2. V gave up 5 bases and J gave up 3 bases; unmatched junction bases: 14. The CDR3 runs 16 residues. CDR1 GTSNPN and CDR2 SVGIG come from the germline V gene (reference sequence). The CDR3 region is CAWGITSGIVTDTQYF. Written as DNA, the CDR3 is TGTGCCTGGGGCATTACGAGCGGGATCGTTACAGATACGCAGTATTTT.